This entry lists 18 T cell receptor beta chains sequenced from one sample in a study of graft-versus-host responses after intestinal transplantation. The repertoire was sequenced with immunoSEQ multiplex PCR; TCRdb's copy has only in-frame clones and lacks some. The data hold more than 100,000 clones, with 80% to 95% observed a single time. These TCRs are of unknown antigen specificity. The sample in question was unstimulated CD4+ T cells sorted from spleen or lymph node cells, obtained before intestinal transplant. These receptors all stem from a human donor who received an intestinal transplant.

The gene calls are TRBV7-3 and TRBJ1-2; 7 nucleotides match TRBD1. This CDR3 has 12 residues. Trimming cost V 5 bases and J 6 bases; bases outside gene matches: 3. The V gene's germline CDR1 is SGHTA and CDR2 FQGTGA. CDR3 region: CASSLRGDGYTF. The CDR3 DNA is TGTGCCAGCAGCCTCAGGGGGGATGGCTACACCTTC.

This clone appeared once. CDR3 region: CAWGTGSSYEQYF. CDR3 sequence (DNA): TGTGCCTGGGGGACAGGGAGCTCCTACGAGCAGTACTTC. V gene TRBV30 combines with J gene TRBJ2-7, with 9 bases matching TRBD1. V was pared by 5 bases and J by 0 bases, with 2 bases of the junction left unmatched. Germline loops: CDR1 GTSNPN, CDR2 SVGIG (reference sequence). There are 13 residues in the CDR3.

This sequence joins TRBV15 and TRBJ1-3; D is possibly TRBD1 (5 bases). The ends were cut back, 0 bases at V and 0 bases at J, with 6 bases in the middle. CDR1 is LNHNV and CDR2 is YYDKDF in the germline V gene (reference sequence). This CDR3 has 15 residues. CDR3 in amino acids: CATSRDQGSGNTIYF. DNA for the CDR3: TGTGCCACCAGCAGAGATCAGGGCTCTGGAAACACCATATATTTT.

The chain links TRBV7-3 to TRBJ1-1, with a weak D call TRBD1 (5 bases). Germline V gene data show CDR1 as SGHTA and CDR2 as FQGTGA. The CDR3 consists of 16 residues. Trimming cost V 5 bases and J 4 bases, with 20 bases left between them. The CDR3 DNA sequence: TGTGCCAGCAGCGAAAACGGGGGGAAGGTCGGCACTGAAGCTTTCTTT. Protein product: CASSENGGKVGTEAFF. Looking up the rest from reference TRBV7-3 and TRBJ1-1 gives the full variable domain: GAGVSQTPSNKVTEKGKYVELRCDPISGHTALYWYRQSLGQGPEFLIYFQGTGAADDSGLPNDRFFAVRPEGSVSTLKIQRTERGDSAVYLCASSENGGKVGTEAFFGQGTRLTVV.

The chain uses TRBV6-1 and TRBJ2-3, with 9 positions matching TRBD2. V shed 1 base, J shed 2 bases, and the junction held 4 bases outside the gene matches. From germline, CDR1 is MNHNS and CDR2 SASEGT. The CDR3 spans 16 residues. The CDR3: CASSEVAGGVTDTQYF. DNA for the CDR3: TGTGCCAGCAGTGAAGTCGCGGGAGGGGTCACAGATACGCAGTATTTT.

J is TRBJ1-3 and V is TRBV6-1; D is ambiguous. With 3 bases removed from V and 0 bases from J, the gap between germline ends came to 3 bases. Germline-derived CDR1 and CDR2 are MNHNS and SASEGT. The CDR3 runs 13 residues. This CDR3 reads CASSDLSGNTIYF. CDR3 in DNA: TGTGCCAGCAGTGATCTCTCTGGAAACACCATATATTTT.

The chain carries TRBV7-9 and TRBJ2-3; 8 bases line up with TRBD2. CDR1 and CDR2 (germline): SEHNR, FQNEAQ (reference sequence). The length of the CDR3 is 17 residues. J was trimmed by 4 bases and V by 4 bases; bases with no gene match: 13. The CDR3 region has the DNA TGTGCCAGCAGCTCCCAATACAGCGGGAGAGAGGCAGATACGCAGTATTTT. This gives the protein CASSSQYSGREADTQYF. The entire variable domain, with the rest obtained from reference TRBV7-9 and TRBJ2-3, is as follows: DTGVSQNPRHKITKRGQNVTFRCDPISEHNRLYWYRQTLGQGPEFLTYFQNEAQLEKSRLLSDRFSAERPKGSFSTLEIQRTEQGDSAMYLCASSSQYSGREADTQYFGPGTRLTVL.

This chain connects TRBV9 to TRBJ1-1, with 8 bases matching TRBD1. Germline values: CDR1 SGDLS, CDR2 YYNGEE. The CDR3 is made up of 14 amino acids. Trimming removed 7 bases from V and 1 base from J; junction bases left unmatched: 6. The CDR3 spells CASGRTGTNTEAFF. As DNA, the CDR3 is TGTGCCAGCGGGCGGACAGGGACGAACACTGAAGCTTTCTTT.

V and J are TRBV10-3 and TRBJ2-3; 11 bases are a match to TRBD2. Per germline, CDR1 ENHRY and CDR2 SYGVKD. J was trimmed by 3 bases and V by 8 bases; bases with no gene match: 7. This CDR3 has 15 residues. The CDR3 nucleotides read TGTGCCATCGGGCTAGCGGGAGGACTAACAGATACGCAGTATTTT. This encodes CAIGLAGGLTDTQYF.

The chain joins TRBV9 to TRBJ2-1; D gene uncertain. The germline V gene has CDR1 SGDLS and CDR2 YYNGEE. The CDR3 length is 15 residues. V was shortened by 0 bases and J by 5 bases, with 12 bases between the two germline ends. The CDR3 sequence is CASSVGVSLNNEQFF. The CDR3 DNA reads TGTGCCAGCAGCGTAGGGGTTAGCCTAAACAATGAGCAGTTCTTC.

This chain connects TRBV4-2 to TRBJ2-3; the D is unclear. The CDR3 runs 11 residues. Germline lookup yields CDR1 LGHNA and CDR2 YNFKEQ. The V and J ends lost 0 bases and 5 bases respectively, with 0 bases between them. CDR3 sequence: CASSQEDTQYF. In DNA, the CDR3 is TGTGCCAGCAGCCAAGAAGATACGCAGTATTTT.

The chain has TRBV11-2 and TRBJ2-3; tentatively, D is TRBD1 or TRBD2 (5 bases each). V shed 5 bases and J shed 6 bases, with 12 bases lying between them. Per the germline V gene, CDR1 is SGHAT and CDR2 is FQNNGV. The CDR3 extends over 13 amino acids. The CDR3, as DNA: TGTGCCAGCAGCACGGGGCTCCGGGATACGCAGTATTTT. Encoded protein: CASSTGLRDTQYF.

The table lists this clone with a count of one. As DNA, the CDR3 is TGTGCCATCAGTGAGCAGCGGACCCCGGACTACGAGCAGTACTTC. This encodes CAISEQRTPDYEQYF. The chain combines TRBV10-3 with TRBJ2-7; D may be TRBD2 (5 bases). V dropped 2 bases and J dropped 3 bases, with 14 bases sitting between them. Germline CDR1 reads ENHRY; CDR2 reads SYGVKD. This CDR3 contains 15 residues.

The rearrangement links TRBV7-9 to TRBJ2-3; D is unresolved. V shed 3 bases and J shed 4 bases, with 5 bases lying between them. This CDR3 spans 12 amino acids. CDR1 and CDR2 from the germline V gene are SEHNR and FQNEAQ (reference sequence). CDR3 sequence: CASSFESDTQYF. CDR3 coding DNA: TGTGCCAGCAGCTTCGAGTCAGATACGCAGTATTTT.

This clone was detected only once. J is TRBJ2-4 and V is TRBV7-9; D is uncertain. V was trimmed by 0 bases and J by 7 bases, leaving 7 bases between them. This CDR3 spans 13 amino acids. Looked up from germline, CDR1 is SEHNR and CDR2 is FQNEAQ (reference sequence). CDR3 region: CASSLAGVNIQYF. DNA of the CDR3: TGTGCCAGCAGCTTAGCAGGCGTTAACATTCAGTACTTC.

This chain joins TRBV9 and TRBJ2-7, with 11 bases that match TRBD1. This CDR3 contains 15 residues. V was clipped by 4 bases and J by 7 bases; unmatched bases: 10. From germline, CDR1 is SGDLS and CDR2 YYNGEE. The CDR3 nucleotides read TGTGCCAGCAGCAAAAGGGGACAGGGGGAAAGGGAGCAGTACTTC. Translating gives CASSKRGQGEREQYF.

The chain joins TRBV6-4 to TRBJ2-3; 11 nucleotides line up with TRBD2. This CDR3 comprises 15 residues. J gave up 3 bases and V 5 bases, and 4 bases lay outside the gene matches. The germline gives CDR1 MRHNA, CDR2 SNTAGT. The CDR3 loop is CASSLSGRGTDTQYF. CDR3 nucleotides: TGTGCCAGCAGTCTTAGCGGGAGGGGGACAGATACGCAGTATTTT.

The chain is built from TRBV7-3 and TRBJ1-4, with no clear D. The germline V gene has CDR1 SGHTA and CDR2 FQGTGA. The V and J ends lost 5 bases and 4 bases respectively, with 14 bases between them. The CDR3 has 15 amino acids. The CDR3, as DNA: TGTGCCAGCAGCGCCTCAGGCATACGTAATGAAAAACTGTTTTTT. It codes for CASSASGIRNEKLFF. The complete variable domain, with remaining parts taken from reference TRBV7-3 and TRBJ1-4, reads GAGVSQTPSNKVTEKGKYVELRCDPISGHTALYWYRQSLGQGPEFLIYFQGTGAADDSGLPNDRFFAVRPEGSVSTLKIQRTERGDSAVYLCASSASGIRNEKLFFGSGTQLSVL.